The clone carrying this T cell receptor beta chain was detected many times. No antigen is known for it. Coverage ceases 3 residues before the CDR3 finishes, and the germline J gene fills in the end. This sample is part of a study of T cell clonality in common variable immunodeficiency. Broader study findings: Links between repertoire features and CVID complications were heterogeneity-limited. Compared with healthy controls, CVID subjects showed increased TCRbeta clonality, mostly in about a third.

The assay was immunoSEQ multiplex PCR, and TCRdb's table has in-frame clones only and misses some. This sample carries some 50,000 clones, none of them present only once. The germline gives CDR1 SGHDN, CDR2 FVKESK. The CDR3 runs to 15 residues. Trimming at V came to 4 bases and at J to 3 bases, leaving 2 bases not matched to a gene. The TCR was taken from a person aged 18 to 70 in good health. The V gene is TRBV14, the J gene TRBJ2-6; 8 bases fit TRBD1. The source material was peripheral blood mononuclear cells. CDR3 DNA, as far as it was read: TGTGCCAGCAGCCCGACAGGGGTTGGGGCCAACGTC. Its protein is CASSPTGVGANV. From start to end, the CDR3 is CASSPTGVGANVLTF.